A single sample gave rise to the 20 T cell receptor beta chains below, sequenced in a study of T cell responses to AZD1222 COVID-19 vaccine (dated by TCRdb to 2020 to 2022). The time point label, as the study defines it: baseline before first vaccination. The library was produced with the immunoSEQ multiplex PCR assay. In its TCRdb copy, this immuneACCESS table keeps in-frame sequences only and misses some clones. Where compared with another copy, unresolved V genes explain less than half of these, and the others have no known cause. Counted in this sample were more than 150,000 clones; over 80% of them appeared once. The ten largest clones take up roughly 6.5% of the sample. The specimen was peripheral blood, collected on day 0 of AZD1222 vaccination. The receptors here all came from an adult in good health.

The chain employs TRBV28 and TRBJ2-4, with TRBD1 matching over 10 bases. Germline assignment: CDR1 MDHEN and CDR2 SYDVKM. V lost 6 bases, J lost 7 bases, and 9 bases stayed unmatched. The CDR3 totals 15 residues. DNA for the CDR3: TGTGCCAGCAGCTTTGGGACAGGGGAGGTGAACATTCAGTACTTC. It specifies CASSFGTGEVNIQYF.

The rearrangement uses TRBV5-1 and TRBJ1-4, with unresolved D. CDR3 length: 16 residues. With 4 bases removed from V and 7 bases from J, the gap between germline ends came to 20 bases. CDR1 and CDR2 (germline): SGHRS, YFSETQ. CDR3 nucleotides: TGCGCCAGCAGCCCGACTACCCATGTGAGCGTTGAAAAACTGTTTTTT. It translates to CASSPTTHVSVEKLFF.

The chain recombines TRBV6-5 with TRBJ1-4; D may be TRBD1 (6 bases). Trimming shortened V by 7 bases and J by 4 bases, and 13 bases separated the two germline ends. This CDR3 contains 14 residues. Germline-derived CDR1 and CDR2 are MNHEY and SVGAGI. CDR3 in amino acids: CASNDRLNNEKLFF. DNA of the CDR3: TGTGCCAGCAACGACAGGCTGAATAATGAAAAACTGTTTTTT.

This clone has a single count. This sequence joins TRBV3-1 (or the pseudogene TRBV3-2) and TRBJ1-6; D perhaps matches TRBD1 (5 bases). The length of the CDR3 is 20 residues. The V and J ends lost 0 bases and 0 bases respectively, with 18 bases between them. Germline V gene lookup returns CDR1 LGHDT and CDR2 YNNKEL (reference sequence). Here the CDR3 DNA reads TGTGCCAGCAGCCAAGAGTCCGTCAGGGCTTACAGCTCCTATAATTCACCCCTCCACTTT. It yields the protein CASSQESVRAYSSYNSPLHF.

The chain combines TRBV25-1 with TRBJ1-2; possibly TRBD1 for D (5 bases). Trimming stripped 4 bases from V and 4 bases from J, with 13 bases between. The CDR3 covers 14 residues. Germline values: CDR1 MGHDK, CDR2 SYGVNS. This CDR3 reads CASSALERGYGYTF. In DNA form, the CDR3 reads TGTGCCAGCAGTGCCCTGGAGAGGGGCTATGGCTACACCTTC.

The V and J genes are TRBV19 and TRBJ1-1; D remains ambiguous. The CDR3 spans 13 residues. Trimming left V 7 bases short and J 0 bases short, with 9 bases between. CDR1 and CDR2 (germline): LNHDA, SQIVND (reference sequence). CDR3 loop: CASNPGMNTEAFF. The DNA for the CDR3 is TGTGCCAGTAATCCCGGGATGAACACTGAAGCTTTCTTT.

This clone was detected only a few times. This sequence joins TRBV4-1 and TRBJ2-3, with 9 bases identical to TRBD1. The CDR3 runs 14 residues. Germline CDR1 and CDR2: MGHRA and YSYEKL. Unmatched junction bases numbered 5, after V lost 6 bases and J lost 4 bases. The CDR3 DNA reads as TGCGCCAGCAGAACCACAGGGGGCTCAGATACGCAGTATTTT. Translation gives CASRTTGGSDTQYF.

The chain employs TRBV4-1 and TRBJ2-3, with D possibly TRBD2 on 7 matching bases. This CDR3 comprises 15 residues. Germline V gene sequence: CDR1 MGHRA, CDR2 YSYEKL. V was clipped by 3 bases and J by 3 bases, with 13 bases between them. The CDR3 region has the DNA TGCGCCAGCAGCCAGGGGGGGGGCCTGACAGATACGCAGTATTTT. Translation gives CASSQGGGLTDTQYF.

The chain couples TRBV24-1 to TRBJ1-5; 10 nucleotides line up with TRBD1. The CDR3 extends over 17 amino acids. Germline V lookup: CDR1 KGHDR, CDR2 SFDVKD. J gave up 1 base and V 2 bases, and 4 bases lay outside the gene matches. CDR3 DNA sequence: TGTGCCACCAGTGATTCTGGACAGGGGGTCAGCAATCAGCCCCAGCATTTT. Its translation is CATSDSGQGVSNQPQHF.

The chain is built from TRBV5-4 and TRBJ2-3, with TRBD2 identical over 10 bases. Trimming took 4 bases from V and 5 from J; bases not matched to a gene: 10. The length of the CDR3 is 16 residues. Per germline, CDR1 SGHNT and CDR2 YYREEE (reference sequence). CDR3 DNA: TGTGCCAGCAGCCTTCCGGGACTAGCGTCGAAAGATACGCAGTATTTT. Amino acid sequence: CASSLPGLASKDTQYF.

The CDR3 region has the DNA TGTGCCACCAGTGATTATTCTGGGGCCAACGTCCTGACTTTC. Translating it yields CATSDYSGANVLTF. The chain recombines TRBV24-1 with TRBJ2-6; no clear D gene. V was trimmed by 2 bases and J by 1 base, leaving 2 bases between them. This CDR3 region has 14 residues. Germline-derived CDR1 and CDR2 are KGHDR and SFDVKD.

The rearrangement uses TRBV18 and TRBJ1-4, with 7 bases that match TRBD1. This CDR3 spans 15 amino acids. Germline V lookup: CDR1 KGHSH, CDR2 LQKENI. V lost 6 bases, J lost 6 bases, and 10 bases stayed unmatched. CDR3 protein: CASSTGDSTYEKLFF. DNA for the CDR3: TGTGCCAGCTCGACCGGGGACAGTACTTATGAAAAACTGTTTTTT.

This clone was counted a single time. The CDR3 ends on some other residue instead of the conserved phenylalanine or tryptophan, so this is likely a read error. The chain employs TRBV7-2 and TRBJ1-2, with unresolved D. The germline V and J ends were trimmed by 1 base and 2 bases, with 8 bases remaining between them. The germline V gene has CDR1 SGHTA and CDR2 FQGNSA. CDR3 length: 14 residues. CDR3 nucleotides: TGTGCCAGCAGCTTAGATGGGTTCAACTATGGCTACACCCTC. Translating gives CASSLDGFNYGYTL.

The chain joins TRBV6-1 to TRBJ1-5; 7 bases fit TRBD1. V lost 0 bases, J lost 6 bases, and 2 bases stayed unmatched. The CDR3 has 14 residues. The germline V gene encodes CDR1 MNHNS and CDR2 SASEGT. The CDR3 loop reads CASSEAPGGQPQHF. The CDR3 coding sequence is TGTGCCAGCAGTGAAGCGCCAGGGGGTCAGCCCCAGCATTTT.

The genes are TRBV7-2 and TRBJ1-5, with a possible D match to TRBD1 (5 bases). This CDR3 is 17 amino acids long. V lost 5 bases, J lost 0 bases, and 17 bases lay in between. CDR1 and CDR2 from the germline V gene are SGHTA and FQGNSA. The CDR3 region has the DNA TGTGCCAGCAGCCGTGCGGGGGGGAGTTATAGCAATCAGCCCCAGCATTTT. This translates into CASSRAGGSYSNQPQHF. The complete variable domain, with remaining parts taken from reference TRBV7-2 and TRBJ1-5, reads GAGVSQSPSNKVTEKGKDVELRCDPISGHTALYWYRQSLGQGLEFLIYFQGNSAPDKSGLPSDRFSAERTGGSVSTLTIQRTQQEDSAVYLCASSRAGGSYSNQPQHFGDGTRLSIL.

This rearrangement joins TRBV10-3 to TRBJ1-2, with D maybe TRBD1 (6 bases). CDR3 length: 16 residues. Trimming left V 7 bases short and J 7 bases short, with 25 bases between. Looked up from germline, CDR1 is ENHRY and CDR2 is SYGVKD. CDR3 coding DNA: TGTGCCATCAAAGTAGGCAGGGGCGTTTTTTCTGGTGGCTACACCTTC. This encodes CAIKVGRGVFSGGYTF.

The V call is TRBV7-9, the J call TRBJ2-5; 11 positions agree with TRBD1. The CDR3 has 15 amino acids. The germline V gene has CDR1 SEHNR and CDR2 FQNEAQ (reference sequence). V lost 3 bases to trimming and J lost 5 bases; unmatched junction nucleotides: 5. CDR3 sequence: CASSFWTGGGETQYF. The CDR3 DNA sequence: TGTGCCAGCAGCTTCTGGACAGGGGGCGGTGAGACCCAGTACTTC.

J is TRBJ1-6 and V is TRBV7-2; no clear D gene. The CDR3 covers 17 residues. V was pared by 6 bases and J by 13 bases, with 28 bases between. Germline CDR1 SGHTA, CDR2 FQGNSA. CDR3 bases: TGTGCCAGCAGAGTTCATCCCTTCGGCAAGAGTTGGTGGCCCCTCCACTTT. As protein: CASRVHPFGKSWWPLHF.

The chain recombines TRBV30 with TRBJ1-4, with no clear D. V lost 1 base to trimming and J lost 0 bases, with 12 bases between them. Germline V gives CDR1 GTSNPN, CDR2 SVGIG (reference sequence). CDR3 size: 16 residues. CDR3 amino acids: CAWSGEEGATNEKLFF. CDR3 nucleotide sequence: TGTGCCTGGAGTGGGGAGGAGGGTGCAACTAATGAAAAACTGTTTTTT.

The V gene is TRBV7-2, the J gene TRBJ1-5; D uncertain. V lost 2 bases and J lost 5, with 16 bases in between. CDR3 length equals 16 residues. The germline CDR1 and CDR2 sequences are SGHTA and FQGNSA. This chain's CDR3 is CASSLSGSAAHQPQHF. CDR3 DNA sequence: TGTGCCAGCAGCTTATCGGGATCGGCAGCGCATCAGCCCCAGCATTTT.